This T cell receptor (beta chain) was identified in a study of blood T cells in healthy people across ages (dated by TCRdb to about 2015). About the study as a whole: In model experiments, template switching captured roughly one uniquely barcoded TCR beta cDNA molecule for every two T cells. To avoid experimental bias, donors of different ages were randomly spread across the sequencing lanes. To track age-related changes in TCR beta repertoire diversity, the study relied on deep sequencing normalized with unique cDNA molecular identifiers. Donors were grouped into four age groups: young (average about 15 years), middle-aged (about 38), aged (approximately 67) and long-lived (around 82). Two additional independent replicas of 1 million unique cDNA reads from the same blood draw were analyzed for two donors (one aged 18 to 29 and one aged 80 or older).

Details on this clonotype: The target of this receptor is not known. No clone much larger than this one lies a single base away; base qualities are absent.

From the germline V gene, CDR1 is MNHNS and CDR2 is SASEGT. V is clipped by 1 base and J by 5 bases, and the sequence between their germline boundaries is 11 bases long. From the cysteine up to the phenylalanine, the CDR3 has a length of 14 residues. The retained sequence is limited to the CDR3, 42 bases, with the frame set at the first base. Systemically healthy Caucasian individuals from Russia, 35 to 50 in total and aged roughly 6 to 95 years, were included as donors. Approximately 11 milliliters of peripheral blood were drawn from each donor into EDTA-treated Vacutainer tubes. Ficoll-Paque density-gradient centrifugation was used to isolate PBMCs, with at least 6.5 million per sample. Trizol reagent was used to extract total RNA from PBMCs, with at least 5.5 micrograms per sample. Naive CD45RAhigh/CD27high T cell percentages were measured by flow cytometry on a PBMC aliquot from every donor. Overall results and qualifications from the work: Observed TCR beta diversity per million T cells fell roughly linearly with age, and a significant reduction was already apparent by age around 39. The long-lived group showed more naive CD4+ T cells, fewer expanded clones and increased TCR diversity than the aged group, suggesting age selection. Since profiling was done on bulk unsorted PBMCs, naive and antigen-experienced compartments could not be conclusively compared. The percentage of naive T cells measured by flow cytometry correlated strongly with observed TCR beta diversity. Because the CMV infection status of the donors was unknown, age-related changes in expanded clonotypes may potentially have been confounded. Estimates of total diversity based on one million sequenced T cells were regarded as lower bounds and as underestimates.

The library relied on 5' RACE. The reads were generated on an Illumina HiSeq 2500. A second PCR of about 7 to 12 cycles was run with a J-beta primer mix and a sample-barcoded 5' primer. A template-switch 5' adaptor carrying 12 random nucleotides introduced a unique molecular identifier onto each TCR beta cDNA molecule. Each sample yielded at least 3 million CDR3-containing paired-end reads. The Mint cDNA synthesis kit, primed by a TRBC-specific oligonucleotide, was used to synthesize first-strand cDNA from all RNA. All cDNA was treated with uracil-DNA glycosylase and then went through a first 18-cycle PCR with the universal primers M1SS and BC2_uni_R. The original pipeline was this. For normalization, 1 million high-quality reads were randomly selected from each sample, with every read carrying a distinct molecular identifier. Instead of being binned into consensus sequences, reads with shared molecular identifiers were discarded. MiTCR, run with a Q25 quality threshold and the strictest error-elimination algorithm, handled CDR3 identification, clonotype clustering and error correction. A nonparametric unseen species model with Euler transformation was used to estimate lower-bound total TCR beta diversity. Through fastp at Q25 and MiXCR, TCRdb rebuilt clones from the public reads, retaining in-frame beta chains. Records with the same CDR3 protein are collapsed into one entry carrying the most frequent genes and DNA. The V and J calls follow TCRdb's processing rather than the paper's. The sample includes approximately 800,000 distinct CDR3 sequences, with roughly 56% observed a single time. The ten largest make up roughly 24% of the sample.

The V gene is TRBV6-1 and the J gene is TRBJ2-5; confidence is insufficient to name the D gene. The sample taken for sequencing was blood. The TCR comes from a man aged 35 to 55 in good health. The sequenced DNA is TGTGCCAGCAGTGAAGGGGGAACAGCGGAGACCCAGTACTTC. Its protein reads: CASSEGGTAETQYF.